These 30 T cell receptor beta chains share one sample of origin, sequenced in a study of T cells in Graves' hyperthyroidism and ophthalmopathy. Template material for amplifying TCR beta CDR3 regions consisted of RNA transcripts. During a first-round RT-PCR of the TCR CDR3, the HTBI primer set was used. MiXCR, applied by TCRdb to the multiplex PCR reads, yields one record per CDR3 protein. Counted here are around 520,000 distinct CDR3 sequences, 12% to 15% occurring once; the ten biggest clones make up approximately 15%. Sequenced input: blood. The receptors originated from a woman in her thirties or forties with Graves' hyperthyroidism.

The chain combines TRBV6-1 with TRBJ2-5, with TRBD1 matching 9 bases. V dropped 6 bases and J dropped 5; count of bases not matched to a gene: 10. The CDR3 spans 15 residues. Per germline, CDR1 MNHNS and CDR2 SASEGT. The CDR3 sequence is CASRTGGRDVETQYF. CDR3 nucleotides: TGTGCCAGCAGGACAGGGGGACGAGATGTGGAGACCCAGTACTTC.

The chain is built from TRBV28 and TRBJ1-2; the D is unclear. The CDR3 loop spans 10 amino acids. The V gene's germline CDR1 is MDHEN and CDR2 SYDVKM. The V and J ends lost 8 bases and 7 bases respectively, with 8 bases between them. Here the CDR3 DNA reads TGTGCCAGCGGGTCAGGTGGCTACACCTTC. Its translation is CASGSGGYTF.

This rearrangement joins TRBV14 to TRBJ2-7; either TRBD1 or TRBD2 may fit D (5 bases each). The V gene lost 5 bases and the J gene lost 3 bases, with 17 bases spanning the gap. CDR1 is SGHDN and CDR2 is FVKESK in the germline V gene. The CDR3 has 15 amino acids. For the CDR3, the DNA is TGTGCCAGCAGCAGGGGACGTGGCACTATCTACGAGCAGTACTTC. Translated: CASSRGRGTIYEQYF.

Ten or more counts support this clonotype. The chain uses TRBV20-1 and TRBJ2-7, with 11 bases fitting TRBD1. CDR3 length equals 13 residues. V lost 3 bases and J lost 2; bases outside the gene matches: 0. From germline, CDR1 is DFQATT and CDR2 SNEGSKA (reference sequence). CDR3 residues: CSARDRGPYEQYF. The CDR3 DNA reads as TGCAGTGCTAGGGACAGGGGGCCCTACGAGCAGTACTTC.

This clonotype was seen many times. The chain couples TRBV30 to TRBJ2-1; a possible D gene is TRBD1 (5 bases). Germline lookup yields CDR1 GTSNPN and CDR2 SVGIG (reference sequence). CDR3 length: 14 amino acids. V was shortened by 2 bases and J by 4 bases, with 12 bases between the two germline ends. The CDR3 loop reads CAWSLTGEYNEQFF. The DNA for the CDR3 is TGTGCCTGGAGTCTAACAGGAGAATACAATGAGCAGTTCTTC.

This clonotype was observed at least ten times. V usage is TRBV28 and J usage is TRBJ2-7; D is unclear. V dropped 2 bases and J dropped 3 bases, with 11 bases sitting between them. Germline CDR1 is MDHEN and CDR2 is SYDVKM. CDR3 length: 14 amino acids. This CDR3 reads CASSLSVFNYEQYF. As DNA, the CDR3 is TGTGCCAGCAGTTTAAGCGTTTTCAACTACGAGCAGTACTTC.

This clonotype was seen at least ten times. The rearrangement links TRBV6-1 to TRBJ2-7, with unresolved D. The V gene's germline CDR1 is MNHNS and CDR2 SASEGT. Trimming took off 4 bases at V and 4 bases at J, with 11 bases between the two ends. This CDR3 region has 13 residues. The CDR3: CASSAALGYEQYF. CDR3 nucleotide sequence: TGTGCCAGCAGTGCCGCCCTGGGTTACGAGCAGTACTTC.

This clonotype came up a few times. The chain carries TRBV6-4 and TRBJ2-1; 12 bases align to TRBD2. This CDR3 has 15 residues. Germline CDR1 MRHNA, CDR2 SNTAGT. Trimming took 5 bases from V and 6 from J; bases not matched to a gene: 5. Here the CDR3 reads CASSYRLAGANEQFF. The CDR3 coding sequence is TGTGCCAGCAGTTACCGACTAGCGGGAGCCAATGAGCAGTTCTTC.

This clonotype was counted many times. The V call is TRBV18, the J call TRBJ2-7; D perhaps matches TRBD2 (6 bases). Germline lookup yields CDR1 KGHSH and CDR2 LQKENI. Trimming took 5 bases from V and 3 from J, leaving 11 bases between them. The length of the CDR3 is 13 residues. Written as DNA, the CDR3 is TGTGCCAGCTCAATAGCGGAGAACTACGAGCAGTACTTC. Translation gives CASSIAENYEQYF. Full variable domain (outside the CDR3, taken from reference TRBV18 and TRBJ2-7): NAGVMQNPRHLVRRRGQEARLRCSPMKGHSHVYWYRQLPEEGLKFMVYLQKENIIDESGMPKERFSAEFPKEGPSILRIQQVVRGDSAAYFCASSIAENYEQYFGPGTRLTVT.

This clonotype was seen ten or more times. V is TRBV5-5 and J is TRBJ2-1; 8 bases are a match to TRBD2. The CDR3 consists of 16 residues. With 4 bases clipped from V and 0 bases from J, the junction kept 6 bases outside the gene matches. The germline V gene has CDR1 SGHKS and CDR2 YYEKEE (reference sequence). CDR3 nucleotides: TGTGCCAGCAGCCAAACGGGGGGGTTCTCCTACAATGAGCAGTTCTTC. This codes for CASSQTGGFSYNEQFF.

This clonotype was found many times. The V and J genes are TRBV6-5 and TRBJ2-7; no reliable D call. Germline loops: CDR1 MNHEY, CDR2 SVGAGI. The CDR3 sequence is 17 residues long. V gave up 0 bases and J gave up 2 bases, with 17 bases separating them. CDR3 in amino acids: CASSYSSVSHIPYEQYF. The CDR3 nucleotides read TGTGCCAGCAGTTACTCGTCGGTTTCTCACATTCCCTACGAGCAGTACTTC.

This clonotype was observed a handful of times. This rearrangement joins TRBV6-1 to TRBJ1-2, with 8 bases that match TRBD1. The CDR3 is 15 amino acids. With V trimmed by 7 bases and J by 8 bases, 15 bases remained unmatched. CDR1 is MNHNS, CDR2 SASEGT, per germline. In DNA, the CDR3 is TGTGCCAGCATTCTAGTGACAGGGGCGGACGAAGGCTACACCTTC. Translating gives CASILVTGADEGYTF.

This chain links TRBV9 with TRBJ1-2, with 8 bases fitting TRBD1. The CDR3 has 15 residues. The J segment lost 6 bases and the V segment lost 0 bases, leaving 7 bases of the junction unmatched. Looked up from germline, CDR1 is SGDLS and CDR2 is YYNGEE. The CDR3 sequence: CASSVADRGTDGYTF. The CDR3 bases are TGTGCCAGCAGCGTAGCCGACAGGGGAACAGATGGCTACACCTTC.

This clonotype appeared many times. This chain uses TRBV20-1 with TRBJ2-1; 12 nucleotides agree with TRBD2. CDR1 DFQATT and CDR2 SNEGSKA come from the germline V gene (reference sequence). The CDR3 has 13 residues. Trimming at V came to 7 bases and at J to 6 bases, leaving 4 bases not matched to a gene. The CDR3 nucleotides read TGCAGTGGGACGACTAGCGGGAGCAATGAGCAGTTCTTC. Translated, it gives CSGTTSGSNEQFF.

The sample holds a few counts of this clonotype. The chain recombines TRBV7-6 with TRBJ2-7; 10 bases fit TRBD2. V lost 1 base, J lost 1 base, and 4 bases stayed unmatched. This CDR3 region has 16 residues. Germline V gene sequence: CDR1 SGHVS, CDR2 FNYEAQ. CDR3 nucleotides: TGTGCCAGCAGCTTAGACGGGACTAGCGCTTCCTACGAGCAGTACTTC. Protein product: CASSLDGTSASYEQYF.

This clonotype appeared many times. The chain joins TRBV6-5 to TRBJ1-4, with D possibly being TRBD1 (6 bases). V gave up 0 bases and J gave up 8 bases, with 10 bases separating them. CDR3 length: 14 residues. CDR1 and CDR2 (germline): MNHEY, SVGAGI. For the CDR3, the DNA is TGTGCCAGCAGTTACTCGACAGGATCCGAAAAACTGTTTTTT. Translating it yields CASSYSTGSEKLFF.

This clonotype was picked up many times. The CDR3 region has the DNA TGTGCCAGCAGTTTCCTAGCGGGAGATAGGGAGACCCAGTACTTC. Protein product: CASSFLAGDRETQYF. The rearrangement joins TRBV28 to TRBJ2-5, with TRBD2 matching over 10 bases. Unmatched junction bases numbered 6, after V lost 3 bases and J lost 5 bases. CDR1 is MDHEN and CDR2 is SYDVKM in the germline V gene. This CDR3 is 15 amino acids long.

This clonotype was observed at least ten times. J is TRBJ2-2 and V is TRBV5-1, with D unresolved. Per germline, CDR1 SGHRS and CDR2 YFSETQ. Trimming removed 4 bases at V and 5 bases at J, with 9 bases between. The CDR3 sequence is 13 residues long. CDR3 nucleotides: TGCGCCAGCAGCGGCGACGGTACCGGGGAGCTGTTTTTT. It encodes CASSGDGTGELFF.

This clonotype was found a few times. The chain combines TRBV20-1 with TRBJ1-2; 9 positions match TRBD1. From germline, CDR1 is DFQATT and CDR2 SNEGSKA (reference sequence). The length of the CDR3 is 15 residues. V gave up 3 bases and J gave up 1 base; unmatched junction bases: 6. The DNA of the CDR3 is TGCAGTGCTAGTCCGCCGGGACAGGGTAACTATGGCTACACCTTC. Amino acids: CSASPPGQGNYGYTF.

This clonotype has a handful of counts. The chain employs TRBV3-1 and TRBJ2-3, with TRBD2 matching over 8 bases. The junction had 11 bases not matched to a gene; V was cut back by 3 bases and J by 3 bases. CDR1 is LGHDT, CDR2 YNNKEL, per germline (reference sequence). CDR3 size: 17 residues. The CDR3 DNA sequence: TGTGCCAGCAGCCATCAAGCGGGAGTCGAGGGTACAGATACGCAGTATTTT. Its protein is CASSHQAGVEGTDTQYF.

This clonotype showed up many times. This rearrangement joins TRBV10-3 to TRBJ2-2; TRBD1 matches at 8 bases. The CDR3 consists of 16 residues. Germline-derived CDR1 and CDR2 are ENHRY and SYGVKD. The V and J ends lost 6 bases and 2 bases, in that order; junction bases with no gene match: 8. The CDR3 bases are TGTGCCATCAGCTCCGGGACAGGCCCCAACACCGGGGAGCTGTTTTTT. This encodes CAISSGTGPNTGELFF.

This clonotype was counted at least ten times. V gene TRBV2 combines with J gene TRBJ2-1; no reliable D call. Germline values: CDR1 SNHLY, CDR2 FYNNEI. This CDR3 comprises 18 residues. Trimming pared 0 bases from V and 0 bases from J, leaving 15 bases between. The CDR3 loop reads CASSEALARTSSYNEQFF. The CDR3 DNA reads TGTGCCAGCAGTGAAGCATTAGCCAGAACCAGCTCCTACAATGAGCAGTTCTTC.

This clonotype was found many times. V is TRBV28 and J is TRBJ2-7; possibly TRBD1 for D (6 bases). Trimming pared 1 base from V and 2 bases from J, leaving 9 bases between. The CDR3 has 14 residues. In germline, CDR1 is MDHEN, CDR2 SYDVKM. The CDR3 nucleotides read TGTGCCAGCAGTTTATTTGAGGGGGCCTACGAGCAGTACTTC. Protein product: CASSLFEGAYEQYF.

For this clonotype: A read error is possible here, since a much larger clone lies one base away. The chain couples TRBV3-1 to TRBJ2-3; D is possibly TRBD1 or TRBD2 (5 bases each). CDR1 is LGHDT and CDR2 is YNNKEL in the germline V gene (reference sequence). This CDR3 spans 14 amino acids. Trimming removed 3 bases from V and 4 bases from J, with 11 bases in between. The CDR3 sequence is CASSHDWGSDTQYF. The CDR3 DNA sequence: TGTGCCAGCAGCCACGATTGGGGGTCAGATACGCAGTATTTT.

This clonotype was picked up many times. The chain joins TRBV20-1 to TRBJ2-7, with D maybe TRBD2 (7 bases). This CDR3 has 14 residues. CDR1 and CDR2 (germline): DFQATT, SNEGSKA (reference sequence). The V gene lost 1 base and the J gene lost 3 bases, with 13 bases spanning the gap. CDR3 bases: TGCAGTGCTAGAGGGAGAGGGGGGGGCTACGAGCAGTACTTC. It yields the protein CSARGRGGGYEQYF.

This clonotype came up many times. CDR3 sequence: CASSLAGQGVGQPQHF. The CDR3 region has the DNA TGTGCCAGCAGCTTAGCCGGACAGGGGGTAGGGCAGCCCCAGCATTTT. The rearrangement links TRBV7-2 to TRBJ1-5, with TRBD1 matching over 10 bases. Per germline, CDR1 SGHTA and CDR2 FQGNSA. J gave up 7 bases and V 0 bases, and 6 bases lay outside the gene matches. The CDR3 spans 16 residues.

V and J are TRBV30 and TRBJ2-1, with TRBD2 matching 13 bases. CDR1 and CDR2 from the germline V gene are GTSNPN and SVGIG (reference sequence). The J segment lost 10 bases and the V segment lost 3 bases, leaving 27 bases of the junction unmatched. This CDR3 comprises 21 residues. CDR3 in DNA: TGTGCCTGGAGAGAGGGAAGGGGGGCCATACCGACTAGCGGGAGGCTTGGGGAGCAGTTCTTC. Translated: CAWREGRGAIPTSGRLGEQFF.

This clonotype occurred many times. The rearrangement uses TRBV7-8 and TRBJ2-4, with TRBD2 identical over 7 bases. Germline CDR1 is SGHVS and CDR2 is FQNEAQ. The CDR3 contains 18 residues. After removal of 5 bases from V and 3 bases from J, the junction contained 16 bases not matched to a gene. CDR3 nucleotides: TGTGCCAGCAGCCCCCTGAGGGGAGGGATCGGAGGCAAAAACATTCAGTACTTC. Amino acids: CASSPLRGGIGGKNIQYF.

This clonotype was detected ten times or more. V gene TRBV2 combines with J gene TRBJ2-7; unclear D gene. CDR1 and CDR2 from the germline V gene are SNHLY and FYNNEI. CDR3 length: 12 amino acids. V was pared by 7 bases and J by 1 base, with 8 bases between. The CDR3 spells CASKAQSYEQYF. In DNA, the CDR3 is TGTGCCAGCAAGGCACAGTCCTACGAGCAGTACTTC.

This clonotype was seen many times. V and J are TRBV6-1 and TRBJ1-6, with 9 positions matching TRBD1. Germline loops: CDR1 MNHNS, CDR2 SASEGT. The CDR3 sequence is 14 residues long. V lost 6 bases and J lost 6; bases outside the gene matches: 3. CDR3 DNA: TGTGCCAGCAGCTTGGACAGGGGTAATTCACCCCTCCACTTT. Translated, it gives CASSLDRGNSPLHF.